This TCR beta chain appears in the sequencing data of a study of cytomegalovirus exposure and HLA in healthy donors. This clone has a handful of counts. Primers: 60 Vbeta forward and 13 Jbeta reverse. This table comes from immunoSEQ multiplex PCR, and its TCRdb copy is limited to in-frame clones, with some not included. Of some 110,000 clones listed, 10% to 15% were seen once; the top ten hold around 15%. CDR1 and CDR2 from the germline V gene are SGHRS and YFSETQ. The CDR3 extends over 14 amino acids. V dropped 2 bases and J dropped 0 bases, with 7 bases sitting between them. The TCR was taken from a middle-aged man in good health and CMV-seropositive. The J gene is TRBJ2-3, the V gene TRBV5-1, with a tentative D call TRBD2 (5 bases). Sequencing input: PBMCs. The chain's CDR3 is CASSLLESTDTQYF. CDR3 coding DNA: TGCGCCAGCAGCTTACTAGAGAGCACAGATACGCAGTATTTT.